The present TCR beta chain was sequenced within a study of T cell changes during pregnancy in multiple sclerosis. Unmatched junction bases numbered 4, after V lost 6 bases and J lost 3 bases. CDR1 is SGHRS and CDR2 is YFSETQ in the germline V gene. The CDR3 is 15 residues long. Here immunoSEQ multiplex PCR was the method, and the copy in TCRdb shows in-frame clones only, minus some. There are 75,000 to 95,000 clones in the sample; approximately 90% occur only once, and 0.95% lies in the top ten. The V call is TRBV5-1, the J call TRBJ2-3; 13 bases map to TRBD2. The sequence was obtained from a female donor with multiple sclerosis, enrolled in a pregnancy study. Sequenced material: peripheral blood, taken before pregnancy. The CDR3 DNA follows: TGCGCCAGCAAGTGGACTAGCGGGAGTACAGATACGCAGTATTTT. This codes for CASKWTSGSTDTQYF.